This T cell receptor (beta chain) came from a study of CD8 T cell repertoires and HIV-1 epitope variants. Repertoires were generated with immunoSEQ multiplex PCR, while TCRdb's copy carries only in-frame clones and drops some. Among 90,000 or so clones, just under 75% were seen once, and the ten largest hold roughly 24%. Germline V CDR1 and CDR2: MNHEY, SVGAGI. V was trimmed by 0 bases and J by 0 bases, leaving 2 bases between them. The CDR3 totals 13 residues. The sequence was obtained from a male donor with HIV. Sequencing was done on a sample of uncultured baseline CD8+ T cells from peripheral blood mononuclear cells (PBMCs). The rearrangement links TRBV6-5 to TRBJ1-1; the D is unclear. CDR3 loop: CASSYSLNTEAFF. The CDR3 nucleotides are TGTGCCAGCAGTTACTCATTGAACACTGAAGCTTTCTTT.